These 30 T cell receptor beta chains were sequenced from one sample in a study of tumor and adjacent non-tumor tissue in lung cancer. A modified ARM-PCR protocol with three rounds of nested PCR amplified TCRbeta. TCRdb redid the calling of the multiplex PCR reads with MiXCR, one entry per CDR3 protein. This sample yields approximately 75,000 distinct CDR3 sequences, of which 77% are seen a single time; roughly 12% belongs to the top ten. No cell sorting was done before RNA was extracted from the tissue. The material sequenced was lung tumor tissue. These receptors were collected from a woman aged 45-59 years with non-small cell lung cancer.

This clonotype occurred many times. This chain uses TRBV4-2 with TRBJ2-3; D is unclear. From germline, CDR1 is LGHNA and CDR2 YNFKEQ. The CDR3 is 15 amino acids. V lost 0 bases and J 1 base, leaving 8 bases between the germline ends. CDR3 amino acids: CASSQEPLRTDTQYF. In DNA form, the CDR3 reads TGTGCCAGCAGCCAAGAACCACTACGCACAGATACGCAGTATTTT.

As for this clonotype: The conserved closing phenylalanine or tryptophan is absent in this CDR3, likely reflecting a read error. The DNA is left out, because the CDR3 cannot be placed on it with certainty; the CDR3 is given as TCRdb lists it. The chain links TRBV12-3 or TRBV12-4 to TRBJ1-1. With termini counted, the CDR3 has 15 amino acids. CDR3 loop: CTSSDGPRRNTEALS.

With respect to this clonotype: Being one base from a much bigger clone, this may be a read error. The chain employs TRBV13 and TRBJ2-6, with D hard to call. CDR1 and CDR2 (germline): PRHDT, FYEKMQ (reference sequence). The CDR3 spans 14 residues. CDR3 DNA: TGTACCAGCAGCTCCCCCTCTGGGGCCAACGTCCTGACTTTC. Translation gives CTSSSPSGANVLTF.

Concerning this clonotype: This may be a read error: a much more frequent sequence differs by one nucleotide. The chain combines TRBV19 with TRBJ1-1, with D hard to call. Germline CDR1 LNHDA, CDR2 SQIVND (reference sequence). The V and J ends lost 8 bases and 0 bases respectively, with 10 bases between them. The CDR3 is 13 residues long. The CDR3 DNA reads TGTGCCAGTTGTCTCTCACTGAACACTGAAGCTTTCTTT. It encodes CASCLSLNTEAFF.

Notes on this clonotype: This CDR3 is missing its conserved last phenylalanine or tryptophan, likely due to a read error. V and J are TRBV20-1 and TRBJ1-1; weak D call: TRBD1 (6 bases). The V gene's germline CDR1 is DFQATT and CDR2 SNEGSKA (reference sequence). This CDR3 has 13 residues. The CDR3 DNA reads TGCAGTGCTAGTGGGCTCCGGGGGGCTGAGGCTTTCCTT. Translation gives CSASGLRGAEAFL.

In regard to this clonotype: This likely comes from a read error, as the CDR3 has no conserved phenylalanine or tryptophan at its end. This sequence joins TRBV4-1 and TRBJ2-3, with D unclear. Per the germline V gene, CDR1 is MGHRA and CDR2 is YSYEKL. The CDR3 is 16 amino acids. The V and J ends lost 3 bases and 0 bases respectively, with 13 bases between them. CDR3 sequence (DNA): TGCGCCAGCAGCCAGGATCAGCTAGTTAGCACAGATACGCAGTATTAT. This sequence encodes CASSQDQLVSTDTQYY.

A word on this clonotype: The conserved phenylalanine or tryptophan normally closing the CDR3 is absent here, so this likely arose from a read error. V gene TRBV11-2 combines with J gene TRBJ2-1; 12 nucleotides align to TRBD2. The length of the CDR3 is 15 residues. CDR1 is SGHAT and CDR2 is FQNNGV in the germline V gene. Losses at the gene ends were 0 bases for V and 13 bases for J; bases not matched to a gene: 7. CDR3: CASSLEASGRADQFL. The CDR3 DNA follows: TGTGCCAGCAGCTTAGAAGCTAGCGGGAGGGCGGACCAGTTCCTC.

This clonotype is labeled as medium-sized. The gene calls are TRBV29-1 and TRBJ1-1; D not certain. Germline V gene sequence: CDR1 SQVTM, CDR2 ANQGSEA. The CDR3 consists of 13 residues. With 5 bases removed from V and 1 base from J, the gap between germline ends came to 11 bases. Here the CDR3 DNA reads TGCAGCGTTAGGGAAGAAGAGAACACTGAAGCTTTCTTT. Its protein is CSVREEENTEAFF.

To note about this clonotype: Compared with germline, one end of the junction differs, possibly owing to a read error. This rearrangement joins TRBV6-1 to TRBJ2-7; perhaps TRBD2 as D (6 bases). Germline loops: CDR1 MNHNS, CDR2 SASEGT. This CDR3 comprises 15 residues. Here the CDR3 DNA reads TGTGCCAACAGTGCCGGGACTCCCTCTCGGAACGAGCAGTATTTC. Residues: CANSAGTPSRNEQYF.

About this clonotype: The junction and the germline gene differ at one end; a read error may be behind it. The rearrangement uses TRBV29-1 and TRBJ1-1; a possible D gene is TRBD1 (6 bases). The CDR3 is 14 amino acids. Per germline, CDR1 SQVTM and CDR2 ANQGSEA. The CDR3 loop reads CSRGSRPLNTEALF. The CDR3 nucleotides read TGCAGTAGGGGGTCAAGGCCGCTGAACACTGAAGCTTTGTTT.

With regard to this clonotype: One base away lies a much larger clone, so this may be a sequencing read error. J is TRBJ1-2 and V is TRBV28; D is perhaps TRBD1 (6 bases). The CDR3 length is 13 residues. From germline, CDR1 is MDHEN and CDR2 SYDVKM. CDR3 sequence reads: CACSFPGVYGYTF. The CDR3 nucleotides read TGTGCCTGCAGTTTTCCAGGGGTCTATGGCTACACCTTC.

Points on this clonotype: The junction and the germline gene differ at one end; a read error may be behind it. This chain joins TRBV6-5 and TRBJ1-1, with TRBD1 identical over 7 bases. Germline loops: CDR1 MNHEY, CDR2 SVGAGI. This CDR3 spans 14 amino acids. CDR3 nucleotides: TGTGCCAGCAGTTACGGACAGGTAAACAGTGAAGCTTTCTTT. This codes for CASSYGQVNSEAFF.

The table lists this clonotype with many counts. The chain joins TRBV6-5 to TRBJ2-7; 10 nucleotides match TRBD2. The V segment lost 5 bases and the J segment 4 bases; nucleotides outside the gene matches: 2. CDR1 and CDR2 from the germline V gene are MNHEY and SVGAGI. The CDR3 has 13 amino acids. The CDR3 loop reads CASSQTSGYEQYF. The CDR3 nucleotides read TGTGCCAGCAGTCAGACTAGCGGGTACGAGCAGTACTTC.

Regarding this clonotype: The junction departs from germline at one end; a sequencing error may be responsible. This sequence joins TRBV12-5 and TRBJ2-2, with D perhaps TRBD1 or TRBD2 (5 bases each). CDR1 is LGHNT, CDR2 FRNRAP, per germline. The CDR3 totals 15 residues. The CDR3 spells CTSGLAGTRTWELFF. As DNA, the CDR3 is TGTACTAGTGGTTTGGCCGGGACCAGGACCTGGGAGCTGTTTTTT.

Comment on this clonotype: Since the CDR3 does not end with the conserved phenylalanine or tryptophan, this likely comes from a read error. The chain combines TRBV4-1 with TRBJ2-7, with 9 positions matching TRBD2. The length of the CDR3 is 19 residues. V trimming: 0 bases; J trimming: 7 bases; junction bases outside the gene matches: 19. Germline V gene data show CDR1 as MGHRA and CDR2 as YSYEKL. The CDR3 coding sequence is TGCGCCAGCAGCCAAGATCTTGAACAGATTAGCGGGAGCTCAGGTGAGCAGTACTTA. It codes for CASSQDLEQISGSSGEQYL.

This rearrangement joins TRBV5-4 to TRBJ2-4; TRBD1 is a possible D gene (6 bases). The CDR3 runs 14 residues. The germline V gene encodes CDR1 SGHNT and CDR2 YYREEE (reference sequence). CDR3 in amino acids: CTNSHRDTKNIQYF. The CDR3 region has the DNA TGTACCAACAGCCACAGGGACACCAAAAACATTCAGTACTTC.

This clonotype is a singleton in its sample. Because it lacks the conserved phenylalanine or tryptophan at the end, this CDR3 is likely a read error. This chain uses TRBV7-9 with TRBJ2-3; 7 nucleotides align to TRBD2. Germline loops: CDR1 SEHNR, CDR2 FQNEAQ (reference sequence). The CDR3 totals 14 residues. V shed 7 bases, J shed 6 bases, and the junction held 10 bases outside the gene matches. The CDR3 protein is CASNPDPGGDTQYL. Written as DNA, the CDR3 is TGTGCCAGCAACCCGGACCCGGGGGGTGATACGCAGTATTTA.

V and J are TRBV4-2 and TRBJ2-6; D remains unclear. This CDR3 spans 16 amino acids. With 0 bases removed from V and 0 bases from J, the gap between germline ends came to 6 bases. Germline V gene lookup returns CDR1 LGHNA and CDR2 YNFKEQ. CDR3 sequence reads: CASSQDINSGANVLTF. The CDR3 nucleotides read TGTGCCAGCAGCCAAGACATAAACTCTGGGGCCAACGTCCTGACTTTC.

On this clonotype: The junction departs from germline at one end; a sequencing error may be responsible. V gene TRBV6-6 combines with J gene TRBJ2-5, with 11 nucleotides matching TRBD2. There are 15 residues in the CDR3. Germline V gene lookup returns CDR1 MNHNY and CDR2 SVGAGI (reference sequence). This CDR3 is CASSYGLAGYEIQYF. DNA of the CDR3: TGTGCCAGCAGTTACGGACTAGCGGGTTATGAGATCCAGTACTTC.

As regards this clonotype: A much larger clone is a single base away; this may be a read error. CDR3 protein: CRARAGQTEQYF. CDR3 nucleotides: TGCCGTGCTAGGGCGGGACAGACAGAGCAGTACTTC. The chain combines TRBV20-1 with TRBJ2-7; D may be TRBD1 (7 bases). Germline CDR1 and CDR2: DFQATT and SNEGSKA (reference sequence). The CDR3 totals 12 residues.

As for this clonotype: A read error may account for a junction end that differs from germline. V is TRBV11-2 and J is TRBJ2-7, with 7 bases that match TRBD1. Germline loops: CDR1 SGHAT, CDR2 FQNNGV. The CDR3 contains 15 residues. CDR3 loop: CASSTETGRTYERYF. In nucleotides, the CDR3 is TGTGCCAGCAGCACCGAGACAGGGCGCACTTATGAGCGGTACTTC.

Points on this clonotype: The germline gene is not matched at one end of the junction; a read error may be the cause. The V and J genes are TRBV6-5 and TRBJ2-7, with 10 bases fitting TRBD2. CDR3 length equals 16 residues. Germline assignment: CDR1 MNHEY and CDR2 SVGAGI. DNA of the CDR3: TGTGTCAGCAGCCAGAGGGCTCTAGCGGGGGCCTACGAACAGTACTTC. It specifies CVSSQRALAGAYEQYF.

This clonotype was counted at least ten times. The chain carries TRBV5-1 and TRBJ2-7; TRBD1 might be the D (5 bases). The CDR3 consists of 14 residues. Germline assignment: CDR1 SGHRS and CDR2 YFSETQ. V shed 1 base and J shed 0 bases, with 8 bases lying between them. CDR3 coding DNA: TGCGCCAGCAGCTTGACAGGTAGCTCCTACGAGCAGTACTTC. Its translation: CASSLTGSSYEQYF.

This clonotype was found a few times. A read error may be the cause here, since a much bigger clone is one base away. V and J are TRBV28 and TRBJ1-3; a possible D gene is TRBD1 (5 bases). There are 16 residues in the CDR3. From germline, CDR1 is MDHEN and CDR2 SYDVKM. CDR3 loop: CAAMGQGEPSENIIYF. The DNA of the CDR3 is TGTGCCGCCATGGGGCAGGGCGAACCCTCTGAAAACATCATATATTTT. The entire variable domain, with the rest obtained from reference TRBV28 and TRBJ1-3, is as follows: DVKVTQSSRYLVKRTGEKVFLECVQDMDHENMFWYRQDPGLGLRLIYFSYDVKMKEKGDIPEGYSVSREKKERFSLILESASTNQTSMYLCAAMGQGEPSENIIYFGEGSWLTVV.

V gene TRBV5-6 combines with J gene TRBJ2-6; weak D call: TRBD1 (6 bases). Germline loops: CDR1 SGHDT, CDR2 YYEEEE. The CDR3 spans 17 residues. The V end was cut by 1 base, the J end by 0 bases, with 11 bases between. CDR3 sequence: CASSLLTGHSGANVLTF. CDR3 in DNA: TGTGCCAGCAGCTTGCTGACAGGCCACTCTGGGGCCAACGTCCTGACTTTC.

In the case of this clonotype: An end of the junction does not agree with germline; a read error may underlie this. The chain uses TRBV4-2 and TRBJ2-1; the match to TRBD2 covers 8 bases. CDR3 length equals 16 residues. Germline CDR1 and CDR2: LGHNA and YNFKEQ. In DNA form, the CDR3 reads TGTGCCAGCAGCCATGAGGCGGGAGGCCCCTACAATGGGCAGTTCTTC. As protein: CASSHEAGGPYNGQFF.

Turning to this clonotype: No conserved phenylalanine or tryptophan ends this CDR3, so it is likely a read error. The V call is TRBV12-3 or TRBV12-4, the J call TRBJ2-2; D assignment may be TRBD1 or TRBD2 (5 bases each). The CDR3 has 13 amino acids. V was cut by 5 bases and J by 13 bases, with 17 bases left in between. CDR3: CASSTGFTEGLFL. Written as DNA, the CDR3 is TGTGCCAGCAGTACAGGATTCACCGAGGGGCTGTTTTTA.

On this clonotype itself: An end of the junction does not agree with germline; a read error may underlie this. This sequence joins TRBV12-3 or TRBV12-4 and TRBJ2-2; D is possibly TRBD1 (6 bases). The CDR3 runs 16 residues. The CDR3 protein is CTSRGPEAYYTGELFF. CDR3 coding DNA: TGTACCAGCAGGGGCCCGGAGGCGTATTACACCGGGGAGCTGTTTTTC.

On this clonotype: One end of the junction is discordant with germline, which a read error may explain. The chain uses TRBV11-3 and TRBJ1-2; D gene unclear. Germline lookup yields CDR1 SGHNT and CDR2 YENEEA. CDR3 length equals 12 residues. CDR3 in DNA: TGCGCCACCAAGACGGGTTGCAGTGGCTACACCTTC. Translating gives CATKTGCSGYTF.

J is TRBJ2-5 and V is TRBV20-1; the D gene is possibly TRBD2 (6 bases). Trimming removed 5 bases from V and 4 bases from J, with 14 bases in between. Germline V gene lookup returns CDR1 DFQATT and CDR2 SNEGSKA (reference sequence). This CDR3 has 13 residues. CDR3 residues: CSARTSTGETQYF. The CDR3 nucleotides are TGCAGTGCTCGTACTAGCACTGGAGAGACCCAGTACTTC.